These T cell receptor beta chains were read from a single sample in a study of blood T cell repertoires in COVID-19. Clones were read by immunoSEQ multiplex PCR, and TCRdb kept only the in-frame ones, dropping some. This sample has more than 65,000 clones, with about 90% found just once. The sequencing input was peripheral blood. Receptors originate from a human donor in a cohort sampled during active COVID-19. Each CDR3 is given with its conserved first and last residue. Fields, in order: J gene, V gene, clone size, D gene, CDR3 DNA, CDR3 protein. The D gene is left open where the match is weak. Size is omitted from some rows. Given values are once, few, many or a class for expanded clones.

TRBJ1-3	TRBV3-1/TRBV3-2	few	TRBD1	TGTGCCAGCAGCCCCGACATGTTAGACAGGGGGACAGGAAACACCATATATTTT	CASSPDMLDRGTGNTIYF
TRBJ1-4	TRBV19	-	-	TGTGCCAGTAGTATAGGTCGTCGTGAAAAACTGTTTTTT	CASSIGRREKLFF
TRBJ2-1	TRBV30	few	TRBD2	TGTGCCTGTAGACGCTCTGGGACTACCGGTGGGCAGTTCTTC	CACRRSGTTGGQFF
TRBJ2-1	TRBV7-6	-	-	TGTGCCAGCAGCTTAGCTCCTAGCGCGCCCGATGAGCAGTTCTTC	CASSLAPSAPDEQFF
TRBJ2-7	TRBV9	-	-	TGTGCCAGCAGCGCTGGGAGCTCCTACGAGCAGTACTTC	CASSAGSSYEQYF
TRBJ2-7	TRBV2	-	-	TGTGCCAGCAGTAGATTCGACAGTTACGAGCAGTACTTC	CASSRFDSYEQYF
TRBJ2-7	TRBV6-2/TRBV6-3	-	-	TGTGCCAGCAGTTACTTGGGTAGACAGGCCTACGAGCAGTACTTC	CASSYLGRQAYEQYF
TRBJ1-1	TRBV6-5	once	TRBD1	TGTGCCAGCAGAACCGGGGGGACAGGGTTCACTGAAGCTTTCTTT	CASRTGGTGFTEAFF
TRBJ2-7	TRBV9	-	-	TGTGCCAGCAGCGTAGAGGGGTCCCCCTACGAGCAGTACTTC	CASSVEGSPYEQYF
TRBJ1-1	TRBV19	once	-	TGTGCCAGTAGGGGGGGGGCCGGTGAAGCTTTCTTT	CASRGGAGEAFF
TRBJ1-1	TRBV3-1/TRBV3-2	-	TRBD1	TGTGCCAGCAGCCAAGGTACAGGGGGCGCGAACACTGAAGCTTTCTTT	CASSQGTGGANTEAFF
TRBJ2-7	TRBV5-1	-	TRBD2	TGCGCCAGCAGCATCACTAGCGGGGGCTCCTACGAGCAGTACTTC	CASSITSGGSYEQYF
TRBJ1-2	TRBV30	-	-	TGTGCCTGGAGTTCCCCCCGGGTGGAGGGGTACTATGGCTACACCTTC	CAWSSPRVEGYYGYTF
TRBJ2-7	TRBV5-1	-	-	TGCGCCAGCAGCTTGACAGGGATCCACGAGCAGTACTTC	CASSLTGIHEQYF
TRBJ2-7	TRBV20-1	-	TRBD1	TGCAGCGGACAGGGGGCTAACGAGCAGTACTTC	CSGQGANEQYF
TRBJ1-1	TRBV30	once	TRBD1	TGTGCCACAGGGACAGGAGGATCTGAAGCTTTCTTT	CATGTGGSEAFF
TRBJ2-7	TRBV6-1	once	TRBD1	TGTGCCAGCAGTGAATTAGGGGGCAGCCTCTACGAGCAGTACTTC	CASSELGGSLYEQYF
TRBJ1-2	TRBV10-3	-	TRBD1	TGTGCCATCAGCCACAGGGGGCGACCCTATGGCTACACCTTC	CAISHRGRPYGYTF
TRBJ2-1	TRBV7-9	-	TRBD2	TGTGCCAGCAGCTTCGAACTAGCGGGGGGGCCGGGTGAGCAGTTCTTC	CASSFELAGGPGEQFF
TRBJ1-2	TRBV29-1	-	TRBD1	TGCAGCGTTCATACAGGGGATACGAACTATGGCTACACCTTC	CSVHTGDTNYGYTF
TRBJ2-5	TRBV30	once	TRBD1	TGTGCCTGGAGTGCAGACAGGGTCGAAGAGACCCAGTACTTC	CAWSADRVEETQYF
TRBJ2-7	TRBV4-3	-	TRBD2	TGCGCCAGCAGCCAAGATACCGCGGGGGGACACTCCTACGAGCAGTACTTC	CASSQDTAGGHSYEQYF
TRBJ1-6	TRBV5-6	-	-	TGTGCCAGCAGCTTGGCCTTGTCCAGGCCGGGAAATTCACCCCTCCACTTT	CASSLALSRPGNSPLHF
TRBJ2-7	TRBV5-1	-	TRBD1	TGCGCCAGCAGCTTGGGGACAGGGGTAGGGGAGCAGTACTTC	CASSLGTGVGEQYF
TRBJ1-1	TRBV27	-	TRBD1	TGTGCCAGCAGATCCCGACAGGGAGTAATAAACACTGAAGCTTTCTTT	CASRSRQGVINTEAFF
TRBJ1-3	TRBV9	-	-	TGTGCCAGCAGCGCACAGGTTTCTGGAAACACCATATATTTT	CASSAQVSGNTIYF
TRBJ1-1	TRBV6-1	-	-	TGTGCCAGCAGTGACGGGTGGTACACTGAAGCTTTCTTT	CASSDGWYTEAFF
TRBJ1-3	TRBV7-8	-	-	TGTGCCAGCAGCTTCTTACTCCTGCGCTCTGGAAACACCATATATTTT	CASSFLLLRSGNTIYF
TRBJ1-2	TRBV10-1	-	TRBD1	TGCGCCAGCAGTGAGTGTACAGGGGTAGGAGGCTACACCTTC	CASSECTGVGGYTF
TRBJ2-1	TRBV4-2	-	-	TGTGCCAGCAGCCAAGAGCAGGGGTATGATAGCTACAATGAGCAGTTCTTC	CASSQEQGYDSYNEQFF
TRBJ2-7	TRBV4-2	-	-	TGTGCCAGCAGCCAAGAAACCGACTCGAGCTTCTACGAGCAGTACTTC	CASSQETDSSFYEQYF
TRBJ2-7	TRBV6-1	-	-	TGTGCCAGCAGTGAATTGGTTAGTTCAGACTGGTATCGGTACTTC	CASSELVSSDWYRYF
TRBJ1-4	TRBV7-3	-	TRBD1	TGTGCCAGCAGCCGGACAGGGCGGGCTGAAAAACTGTTTTTT	CASSRTGRAEKLFF
TRBJ1-1	TRBV4-1	few	-	TGCGCCAGCAGCCAAGGGGGGGTTCGCACTGAAGCTTTCTTT	CASSQGGVRTEAFF
TRBJ1-6	TRBV3-1/TRBV3-2	-	TRBD1	TGTGCCAGCAGCCATACGACAGGGGGACCCCTCCACTTT	CASSHTTGGPLHF
TRBJ2-3	TRBV9	-	-	TGTGCCAGCAGCGTTCGGACTGGGACAGATACGCAGTATTTT	CASSVRTGTDTQYF
TRBJ1-1	TRBV5-1	-	TRBD1	TGCGCCAGCAGCCTCGGACAGGGGAACATGAACACTGAAGCTTTCTTT	CASSLGQGNMNTEAFF